These 4 T cell receptor beta chains share one sample of origin, sequenced in a study of control samples from healthy donors and cancer patients (dated by TCRdb to 2019 to 2021). The library was obtained by the immunoSEQ multiplex PCR assay. What TCRdb holds here is the immuneACCESS table cut down to in-frame rearrangements. Part of the clones is not present; checked against another copy, under half of the missing clones reflect an unresolved V gene, and the others are unexplained. This sample has roughly 80,000 clones in its table, and around 92% of those were observed once. Around 6% of the sample goes to the ten largest clones. The sample taken for sequencing was blood. The receptors originated from a woman aged 60 to 75 in good health.

This chain joins TRBV4-3 and TRBJ1-6; possible D gene TRBD1, 6 bases. The CDR3 runs to 16 residues. The germline V gene has CDR1 LGHNA and CDR2 YSLEER. Trimming took 3 bases from V and 8 from J, leaving 17 bases between them. The CDR3 sequence is CASSQGGGVTDSPLHF. CDR3 sequence (DNA): TGCGCCAGCAGCCAGGGAGGGGGGGTTACGGATTCACCCCTCCACTTT.

The chain carries TRBV6-5 and TRBJ1-2; tentative D call: TRBD1 (5 bases). Germline CDR1 reads MNHEY; CDR2 reads SVGAGI. The V gene lost 2 bases and the J gene lost 2 bases, with 9 bases spanning the gap. The CDR3 extends over 14 amino acids. Here the CDR3 DNA reads TGTGCCAGCAGTTACAGATCAGGGAACTATGGCTACACCTTC. Its protein is CASSYRSGNYGYTF.

The genes are TRBV6-5 and TRBJ1-3; a possible D gene is TRBD1 (5 bases). V was shortened by 6 bases and J by 4 bases, with 16 bases between the two germline ends. The CDR3 spans 15 residues. The germline V gene encodes CDR1 MNHEY and CDR2 SVGAGI. The CDR3 spells CASSQDRRRGNTIYF. CDR3 DNA sequence: TGTGCCAGCAGCCAAGACAGAAGGAGGGGAAACACCATATATTTT.

CDR3 sequence reads: CASSPQVAGGPKQYF. The DNA for the CDR3 is TGTGCCAGTAGTCCCCAAGTCGCGGGAGGGCCGAAGCAGTACTTC. The chain joins TRBV19 to TRBJ2-7; 9 nucleotides align to TRBD2. Trimming removed 5 bases from V and 8 bases from J; junction bases left unmatched: 13. CDR1 and CDR2 from the germline V gene are LNHDA and SQIVND (reference sequence). CDR3 length: 15 amino acids.